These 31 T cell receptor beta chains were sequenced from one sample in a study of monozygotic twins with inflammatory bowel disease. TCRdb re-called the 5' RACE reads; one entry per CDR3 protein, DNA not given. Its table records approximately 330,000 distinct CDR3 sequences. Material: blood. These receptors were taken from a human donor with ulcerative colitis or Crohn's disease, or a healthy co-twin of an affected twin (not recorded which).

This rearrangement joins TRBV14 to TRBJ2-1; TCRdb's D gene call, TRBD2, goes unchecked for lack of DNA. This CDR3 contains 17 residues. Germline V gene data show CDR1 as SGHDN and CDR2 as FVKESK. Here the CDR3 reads CASSHNVRDYSYNEQFF.

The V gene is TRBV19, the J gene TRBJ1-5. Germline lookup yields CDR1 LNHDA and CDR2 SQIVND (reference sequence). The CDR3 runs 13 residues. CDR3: CASNRGLRQPQHF.

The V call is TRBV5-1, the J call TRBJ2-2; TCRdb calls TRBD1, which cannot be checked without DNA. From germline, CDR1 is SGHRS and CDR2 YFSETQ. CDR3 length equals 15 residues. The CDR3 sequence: CASATGTGGPGELFF.

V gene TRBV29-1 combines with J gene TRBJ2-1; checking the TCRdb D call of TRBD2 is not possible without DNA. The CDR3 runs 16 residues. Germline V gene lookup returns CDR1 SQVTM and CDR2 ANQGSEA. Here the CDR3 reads CTISGTSGRRGNEQFF.

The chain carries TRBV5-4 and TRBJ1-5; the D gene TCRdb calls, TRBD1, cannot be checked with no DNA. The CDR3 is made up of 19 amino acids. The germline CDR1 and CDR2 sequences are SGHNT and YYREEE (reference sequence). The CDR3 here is CASSLEDRGRLGSNQPQHF.

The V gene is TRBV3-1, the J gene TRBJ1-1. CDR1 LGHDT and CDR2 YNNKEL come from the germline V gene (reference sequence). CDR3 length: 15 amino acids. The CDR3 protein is CASSHLTQVNTEAFF.

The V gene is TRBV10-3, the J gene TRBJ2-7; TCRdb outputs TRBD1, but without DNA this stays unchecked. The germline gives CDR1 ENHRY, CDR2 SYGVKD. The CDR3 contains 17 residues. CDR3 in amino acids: CAISEPGTGVRLGEQYF.

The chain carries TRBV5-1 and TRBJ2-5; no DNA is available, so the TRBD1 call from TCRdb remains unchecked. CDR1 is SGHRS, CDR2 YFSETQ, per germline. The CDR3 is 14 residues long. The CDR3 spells CASSLSGGDETQYF.

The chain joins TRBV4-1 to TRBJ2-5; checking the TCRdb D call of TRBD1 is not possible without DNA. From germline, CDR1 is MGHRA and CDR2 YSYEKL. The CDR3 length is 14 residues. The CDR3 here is CASSHRDSTQTQYF.

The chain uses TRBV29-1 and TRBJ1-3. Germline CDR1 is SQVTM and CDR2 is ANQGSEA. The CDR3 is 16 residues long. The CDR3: CSVEVRTPRTGNTIYF.

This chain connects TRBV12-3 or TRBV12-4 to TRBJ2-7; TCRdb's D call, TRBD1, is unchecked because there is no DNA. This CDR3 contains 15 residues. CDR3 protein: CASSPGRVFSYEQYF.

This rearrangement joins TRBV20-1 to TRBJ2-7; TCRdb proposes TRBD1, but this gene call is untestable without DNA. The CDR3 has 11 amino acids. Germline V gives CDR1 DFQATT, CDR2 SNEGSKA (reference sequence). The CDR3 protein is CSAPLSYEQYF.

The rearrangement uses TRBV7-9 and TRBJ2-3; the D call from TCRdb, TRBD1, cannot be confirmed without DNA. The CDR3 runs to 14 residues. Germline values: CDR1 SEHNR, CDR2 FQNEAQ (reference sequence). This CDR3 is CASSHGTGGDTQYF.

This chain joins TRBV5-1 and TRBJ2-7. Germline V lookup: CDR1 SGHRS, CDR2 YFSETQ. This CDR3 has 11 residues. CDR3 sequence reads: CASSLGFEQYF.

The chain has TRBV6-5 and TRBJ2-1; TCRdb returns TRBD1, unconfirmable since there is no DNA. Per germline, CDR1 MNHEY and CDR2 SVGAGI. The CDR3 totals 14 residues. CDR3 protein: CASSYRDSYNEQFF.

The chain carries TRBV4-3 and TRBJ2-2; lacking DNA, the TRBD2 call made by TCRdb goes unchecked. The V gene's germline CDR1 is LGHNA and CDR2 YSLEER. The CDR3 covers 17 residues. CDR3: CASSQDRGTSGTGELFF.

CDR3 loop: CASRTGASSYNEQFF. The chain recombines TRBV5-1 with TRBJ2-1; without DNA, the TCRdb call of TRBD1 cannot be checked. This CDR3 has 15 residues. The germline V gene has CDR1 SGHRS and CDR2 YFSETQ. The full variable domain, completed using reference TRBV5-1 and TRBJ2-1, is KAGVTQTPRYLIKTRGQQVTLSCSPISGHRSVSWYQQTPGQGLQFLFEYFSETQRNKGNFPGRFSGRQFSNSRSEMNVSTLELGDSALYLCASRTGASSYNEQFFGPGTRLTVL.

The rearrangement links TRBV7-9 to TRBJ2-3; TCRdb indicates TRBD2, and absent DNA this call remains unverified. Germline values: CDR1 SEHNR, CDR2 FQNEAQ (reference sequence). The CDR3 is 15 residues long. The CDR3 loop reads CASSLTSGWGDTQYF.

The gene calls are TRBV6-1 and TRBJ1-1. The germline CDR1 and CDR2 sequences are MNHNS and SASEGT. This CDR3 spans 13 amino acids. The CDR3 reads CASRDFGVAEAFF.

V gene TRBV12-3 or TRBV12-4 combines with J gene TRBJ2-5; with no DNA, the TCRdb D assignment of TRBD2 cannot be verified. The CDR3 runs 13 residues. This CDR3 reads CASRPSGIETQYF.

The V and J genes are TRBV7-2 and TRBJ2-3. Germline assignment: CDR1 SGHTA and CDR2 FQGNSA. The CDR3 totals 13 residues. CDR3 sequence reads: CASSPLAEDTQYF. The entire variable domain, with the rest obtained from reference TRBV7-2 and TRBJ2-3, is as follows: GAGVSQSPSNKVTEKGKDVELRCDPISGHTALYWYRQSLGQGLEFLIYFQGNSAPDKSGLPSDRFSAERTGGSVSTLTIQRTQQEDSAVYLCASSPLAEDTQYFGPGTRLTVL.

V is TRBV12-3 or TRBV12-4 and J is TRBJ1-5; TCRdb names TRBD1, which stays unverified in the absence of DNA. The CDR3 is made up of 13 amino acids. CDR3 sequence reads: CASRKGTNQPQHF.

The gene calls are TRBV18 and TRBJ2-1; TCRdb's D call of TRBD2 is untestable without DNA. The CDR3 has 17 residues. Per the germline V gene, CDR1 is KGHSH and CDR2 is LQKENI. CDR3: CASSPWFAGVSYNEQFF. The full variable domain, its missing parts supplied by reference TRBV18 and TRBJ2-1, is NAGVMQNPRHLVRRRGQEARLRCSPMKGHSHVYWYRQLPEEGLKFMVYLQKENIIDESGMPKERFSAEFPKEGPSILRIQQVVRGDSAAYFCASSPWFAGVSYNEQFFGPGTRLTVL.

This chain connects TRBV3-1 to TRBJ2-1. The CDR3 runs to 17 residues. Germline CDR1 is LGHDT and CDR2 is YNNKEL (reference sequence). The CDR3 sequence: CASSQVDLAISYNEQFF.

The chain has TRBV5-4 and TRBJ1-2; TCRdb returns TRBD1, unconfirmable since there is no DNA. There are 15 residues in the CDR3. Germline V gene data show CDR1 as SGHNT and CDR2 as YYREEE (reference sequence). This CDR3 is CASSSGGASAYGYTF.

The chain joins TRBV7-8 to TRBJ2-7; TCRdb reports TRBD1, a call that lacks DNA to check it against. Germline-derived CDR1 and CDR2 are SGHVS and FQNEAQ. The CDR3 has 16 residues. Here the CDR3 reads CASSSTGTGKVYEQYF. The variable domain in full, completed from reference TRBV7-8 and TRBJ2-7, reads GAGVSQSPRYKVAKRGQDVALRCDPISGHVSLFWYQQALGQGPEFLTYFQNEAQLDKSGLPSDRFFAERPEGSVSTLKIQRTQQEDSAVYLCASSSTGTGKVYEQYFGPGTRLTVT.

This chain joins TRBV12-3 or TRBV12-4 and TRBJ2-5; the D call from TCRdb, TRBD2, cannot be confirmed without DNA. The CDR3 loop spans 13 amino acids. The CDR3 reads CASSLAGSGTQYF.

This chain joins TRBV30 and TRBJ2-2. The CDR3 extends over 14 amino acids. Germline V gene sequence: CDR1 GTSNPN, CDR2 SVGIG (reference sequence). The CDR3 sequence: CAWRGRTINGELFF.

The CDR3 spells CASSNRPGIGNSIYF. V and J are TRBV12-3 or TRBV12-4 and TRBJ1-3. CDR3 size: 15 residues.

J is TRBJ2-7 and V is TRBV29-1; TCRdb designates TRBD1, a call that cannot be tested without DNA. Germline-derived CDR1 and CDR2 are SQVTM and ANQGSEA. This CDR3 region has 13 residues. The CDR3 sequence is CSVVTGQADEQYF.

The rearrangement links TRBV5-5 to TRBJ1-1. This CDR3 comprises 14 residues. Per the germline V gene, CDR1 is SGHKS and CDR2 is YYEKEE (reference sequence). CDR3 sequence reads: CASSFVAGNTEAFF. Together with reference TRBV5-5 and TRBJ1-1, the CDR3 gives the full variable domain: DAGVTQSPTHLIKTRGQQVTLRCSPISGHKSVSWYQQVLGQGPQFIFQYYEKEERGRGNFPDRFSARQFPNYSSELNVNALLLGDSALYLCASSFVAGNTEAFFGQGTRLTVV.